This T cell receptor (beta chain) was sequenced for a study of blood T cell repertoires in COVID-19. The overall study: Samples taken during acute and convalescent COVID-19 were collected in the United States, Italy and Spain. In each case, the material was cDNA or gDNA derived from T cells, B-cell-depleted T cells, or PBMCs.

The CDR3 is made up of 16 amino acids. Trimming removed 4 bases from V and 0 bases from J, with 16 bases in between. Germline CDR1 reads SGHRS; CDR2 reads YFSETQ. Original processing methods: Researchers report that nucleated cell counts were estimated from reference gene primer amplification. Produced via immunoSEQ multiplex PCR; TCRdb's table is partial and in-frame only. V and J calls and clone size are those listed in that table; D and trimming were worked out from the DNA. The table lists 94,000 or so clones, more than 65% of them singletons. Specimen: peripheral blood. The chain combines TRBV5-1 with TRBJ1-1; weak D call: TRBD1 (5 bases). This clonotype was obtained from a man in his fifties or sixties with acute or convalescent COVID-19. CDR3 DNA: TGCGCCAGCAGCAGGCTACCGGTGACAGTGAACACTGAAGCTTTCTTT. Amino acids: CASSRLPVTVNTEAFF. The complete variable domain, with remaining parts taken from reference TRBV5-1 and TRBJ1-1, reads KAGVTQTPRYLIKTRGQQVTLSCSPISGHRSVSWYQQTPGQGLQFLFEYFSETQRNKGNFPGRFSGRQFSNSRSEMNVSTLELGDSALYLCASSRLPVTVNTEAFFGQGTRLTVV.